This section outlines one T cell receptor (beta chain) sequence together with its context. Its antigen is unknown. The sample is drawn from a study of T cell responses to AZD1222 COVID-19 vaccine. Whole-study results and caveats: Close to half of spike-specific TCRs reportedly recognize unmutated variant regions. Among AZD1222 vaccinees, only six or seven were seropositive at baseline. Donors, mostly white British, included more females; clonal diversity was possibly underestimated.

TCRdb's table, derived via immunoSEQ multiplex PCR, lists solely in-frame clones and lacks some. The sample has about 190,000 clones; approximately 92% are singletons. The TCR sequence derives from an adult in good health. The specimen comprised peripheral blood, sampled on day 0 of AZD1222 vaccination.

This CDR3 reads CASSPQPGELFF. The DNA for the CDR3 is TGTGCCAGCAGCCCACAGCCCGGGGAGCTGTTTTTT. This chain connects TRBV7-9 to TRBJ2-2; D gene ambiguous. This CDR3 is built from 12 residues. The germline CDR1 and CDR2 sequences are SEHNR and FQNEAQ (reference sequence). Trimming removed 5 bases from V and 6 bases from J, with 7 bases in between. Drawing the rest from reference TRBV7-9 and TRBJ2-2, the complete variable domain is DTGVSQNPRHKITKRGQNVTFRCDPISEHNRLYWYRQTLGQGPEFLTYFQNEAQLEKSRLLSDRFSAERPKGSFSTLEIQRTEQGDSAMYLCASSPQPGELFFGEGSRLTVL.